The 15 T cell receptor beta chains listed next were all sequenced from one sample in a study of technical replicates of blood from a handful of donors. Only in-frame clones appear in the TCRdb table, and some are missing; sequencing was by immunoSEQ multiplex PCR. The repertoire has tens of thousands of clones, 96% of them found once; the top ten carry 0.37%. The specimen was T cells isolated from PBMCs. The source is a human donor in good health.

The chain is built from TRBV7-9 and TRBJ1-2; D is uncertain. Trimming left V 1 base short and J 4 bases short, with 16 bases between. Germline V gives CDR1 SEHNR, CDR2 FQNEAQ (reference sequence). The CDR3 runs to 16 residues. The CDR3 nucleotides are TGTGCCAGCAGCTTAGTCTTAGGCCAGGAACCCTATGGCTACACCTTC. It yields the protein CASSLVLGQEPYGYTF.

This chain joins TRBV27 and TRBJ1-2; weak D call: TRBD1 (5 bases). V lost 2 bases and J lost 6, with 13 bases in between. CDR3 size: 14 residues. The germline gives CDR1 MNHEY, CDR2 SMNVEV (reference sequence). The CDR3 reads CASSLTQGRDGYTF. The CDR3 bases are TGTGCCAGCAGTTTAACTCAGGGCAGAGATGGCTACACCTTC.

The V and J genes are TRBV21-1 and TRBJ1-2; the tabulated D call, TRBD1, remains unverified against the DNA. TRBV21-1 is a pseudogene segment. The CDR3 loop spans 15 amino acids. The CDR3 loop reads CASSTVTPQDYGYTF. The CDR3 DNA is TGTGCCAGCAGCACGGTCACACCTCAGGACTATGGCTACACCTTC.

This chain uses TRBV2 with TRBJ2-7; TRBD1 agrees at 10 bases. J gave up 3 bases and V 7 bases, and 6 bases lay outside the gene matches. Germline V gene lookup returns CDR1 SNHLY and CDR2 FYNNEI. The CDR3 spans 14 residues. The CDR3 coding sequence is TGTGCCAGCAACGACAGGGGGCCGAACTACGAGCAGTACTTC. Protein product: CASNDRGPNYEQYF.

V usage is TRBV19 and J usage is TRBJ2-7; 9 bases are a match to TRBD1. V was clipped by 5 bases and J by 6 bases; unmatched bases: 14. This CDR3 is built from 16 residues. Germline-derived CDR1 and CDR2 are LNHDA and SQIVND (reference sequence). CDR3 nucleotides: TGTGCCAGTAGTTTGCCTCCGGGACAGGGTCCATCCGAGCAGTACTTC. Translating gives CASSLPPGQGPSEQYF.

The chain joins TRBV12-2 to TRBJ1-2; TRBD1 is the table's D call, not checked against the DNA. TRBV12-2 is recorded as a pseudogene. The CDR3 runs 13 residues. The CDR3 sequence: CASRFLTAHGYTF. The CDR3 DNA reads TGTGCAAGTCGCTTTCTAACAGCCCATGGCTACACCTTC.

The V and J genes are TRBV29-1 and TRBJ1-3; no firm D call. CDR3 length: 12 amino acids. V was pared by 5 bases and J by 0 bases, with 5 bases between. Looked up from germline, CDR1 is SQVTM and CDR2 is ANQGSEA. The CDR3, as DNA: TGCAGCGTTCAGTTCTCTGGAAACACCATATATTTT. As protein: CSVQFSGNTIYF.

The gene calls are TRBV11-2 and TRBJ2-6; 8 nucleotides align to TRBD2. This CDR3 is 17 amino acids long. Losses at the gene ends were 4 bases for V and 1 base for J; bases not matched to a gene: 6. Germline V gives CDR1 SGHAT, CDR2 FQNNGV. The CDR3 protein is CASSSIRGGSGANVLTF. The CDR3 DNA follows: TGTGCCAGCAGCTCCATCCGGGGGGGGTCTGGGGCCAACGTCCTGACTTTC.

The chain employs TRBV6-5 and TRBJ1-2, with unresolved D. Germline CDR1 and CDR2: MNHEY and SVGAGI. V dropped 0 bases and J dropped 7 bases, with 9 bases sitting between them. This CDR3 is built from 13 residues. CDR3 residues: CASSYSTGGGYTF. CDR3 sequence (DNA): TGTGCCAGCAGTTACTCGACTGGTGGTGGCTACACCTTC.

This chain links TRBV7-9 with TRBJ2-1; the D gene is possibly TRBD2 (6 bases). Germline V CDR1 and CDR2: SEHNR, FQNEAQ (reference sequence). The CDR3 spans 14 residues. The V end was cut by 5 bases, the J end by 6 bases, with 14 bases between. The CDR3 protein is CASSPLLAFNEQFF. DNA for the CDR3: TGTGCCAGCAGCCCACTCCTAGCGTTCAATGAGCAGTTCTTC.

The CDR3 is CASSPHDTLLGDEQFF. CDR3 DNA sequence: TGCGCCAGCAGCCCCCATGACACTCTCTTAGGCGATGAGCAGTTCTTC. The genes are TRBV4-3 and TRBJ2-1; D is unresolved. V dropped 4 bases and J dropped 8 bases, with 21 bases sitting between them. Germline V gene data show CDR1 as LGHNA and CDR2 as YSLEER. CDR3 length: 16 amino acids.

The chain combines TRBV28 with TRBJ2-7; 9 bases map to TRBD2. The CDR3 is 16 residues long. Germline V lookup: CDR1 MDHEN, CDR2 SYDVKM. After removal of 2 bases from V and 3 bases from J, the junction contained 8 bases not matched to a gene. CDR3 DNA: TGTGCCAGCAGTTTAACGCGGGAGGGCCGGGGCTACGAGCAGTACTTC. Translating gives CASSLTREGRGYEQYF.

This rearrangement joins TRBV2 to TRBJ2-5; 12 bases agree with TRBD2. V lost 8 bases and J lost 5; bases outside the gene matches: 6. This CDR3 has 14 amino acids. The germline CDR1 and CDR2 sequences are SNHLY and FYNNEI. The CDR3 loop reads CASQGLAGGETQYF. CDR3 sequence (DNA): TGTGCCAGCCAGGGGCTAGCGGGAGGGGAGACCCAGTACTTC.

The chain links TRBV6-1 to TRBJ1-4, with D possibly TRBD1 on 6 matching bases. The CDR3 covers 15 residues. V lost 2 bases and J lost 7, with 14 bases in between. Germline V gives CDR1 MNHNS, CDR2 SASEGT. CDR3 nucleotide sequence: TGTGCCAGCAGTGAAACCCAGGGGATCGGTGAAAAACTGTTTTTT. It yields the protein CASSETQGIGEKLFF.

In nucleotides, the CDR3 is TGTGCCAGTAGGGCTCTAGCGGGGGCGAACACCGGGGAGCTGTTTTTT. This translates into CASRALAGANTGELFF. This sequence joins TRBV19 and TRBJ2-2; 10 nucleotides agree with TRBD2. The germline V gene encodes CDR1 LNHDA and CDR2 SQIVND (reference sequence). V lost 6 bases to trimming and J lost 0 bases; unmatched junction nucleotides: 4. The CDR3 extends over 16 amino acids.